This T cell receptor beta chain is from a study of blood T cell repertoires in COVID-19 (dated by TCRdb to the early 2020s). Regarding the research as a whole: The collaborator samples originated in the United States, Italy and Spain and spanned the acute and convalescent phases of COVID-19. The material from the prospective study consisted of cDNA or gDNA derived from T cells, B-cell-depleted T cells, or PBMCs. Subjects who had been exposed to COVID-19, were actively infected with it, or had recovered from it provided the deeply sampled blood TCRbeta repertoires that made up the dataset. The repertoires were made available in a free public database intended to serve as a resource for research on the immune response to SARS-CoV-2. The samples were drawn from the first 160 participants of the ongoing ImmuneRACE study and from 950 to 1,500 subjects provided by 6 global collaborators. Sample metadata almost always included a de-identified subject ID, COVID-19 status, age in years and sex. Where HLA class I and class II types were available, the types were taken from metadata supplied by the sample provider, not from assay-based typing.

On this clone: Which antigen it targets is not known. Nothing much larger sits one base from this clone, and base qualities are not available.

The immunoSEQ Assay, a bias-controlled multiplex PCR, was used to amplify TCRbeta CDR3 regions from genomic DNA. The paper's data handling went like this. Nucleated cell counts per sample were estimated from amplification of reference gene primers within the assay. To quantify the absolute abundance of each unique TCRbeta CDR3 rearrangement, sequence reads were collapsed and filtered. Productive Simpson clonality was computed per sample as the square root of Simpson's diversity index over productive rearrangements. In TCRdb, the immuneACCESS table is reduced to in-frame sequences with V and J assigned. These tables do not hold every clone; where another copy was compared, an unresolved V gene accounts for under half, and the others remain unexplained. V and J calls and clone size are as listed in that table; D and trimming were resolved from the DNA. In this sample the table shows about 180,000 clones, roughly 84% of which occur a single time. Jointly, the top ten make up roughly 18% of the sample.

In Seattle, one collaborating source enrolled patients while the infection was active and tracked those patients longitudinally over the course of disease. Each collaborating institution followed its own protocols to collect whole blood in K2EDTA tubes. Collaborator samples were shipped for TCRbeta analysis as frozen whole blood, isolated PBMCs, or DNA extracted from either sample type. What the work shows at the level of the full study, not this receptor alone: The amount of clinical and demographic metadata varied by source and participant and was provided uncurated.

V is shortened by 8 bases, J by 2 bases, and the region joining them spans 10 bases. CDR1 and CDR2, per the germline V gene, are SGHDN and FVKESK. Inclusive of the bounding cysteine and phenylalanine, the CDR3 is 13 residues long. Just CDR3 DNA is preserved here, 39 bases in frame from base 1. The sequence is built from TRBV14 and TRBJ1-3, with the D gene not clear enough to name. The TCR comes from a person between 65 and 79 years old with COVID-19, enrolled during active disease. Sequenced input: peripheral blood. This receptor carries the CDR3 CASARTAGNTIYF. The DNA sequence reads TGTGCCAGCGCTAGAACGGCTGGAAACACCATATATTTT.